One sample yielded the 5 T cell receptor beta chains listed below, sequenced in a study of identical twins. In TCRdb, the 5' RACE reads were re-called with MiXCR into one record per CDR3 protein. The repertoire holds some 250,000 distinct CDR3 sequences, with roughly 13% as singletons. The same sample was also used in a study of yellow fever vaccine responses in identical twins.

The sample comprised memory (CD45RO+) T cells sorted from blood. The receptor set was obtained from a woman under 30 in good health.

A few counts support this clonotype. The chain joins TRBV27 to TRBJ2-7, with no clear D. The V end lost 6 bases, the J end lost 4 bases, and 16 bases lay between the germline ends. CDR3 length: 14 residues. Germline V gene sequence: CDR1 MNHEY, CDR2 SMNVEV (reference sequence). This CDR3 reads CASSPGQVSYEQYF. Here the CDR3 DNA reads TGTGCCAGCAGCCCGGGCCAGGTTTCTTACGAGCAGTACTTC.

This clonotype has ten or more counts. V and J are TRBV28 and TRBJ2-3, with D maybe TRBD1 (7 bases). The CDR3 contains 15 residues. Germline V gene sequence: CDR1 MDHEN, CDR2 SYDVKM. V was trimmed by 3 bases and J by 2 bases, leaving 12 bases between them. CDR3 in amino acids: CASSFRGATTDTQYF. The CDR3 bases are TGTGCCAGCAGTTTCAGGGGGGCCACCACAGATACGCAGTATTTT. The full variable domain, in which reference TRBV28 and TRBJ2-3 provide the parts outside the CDR3, is DVKVTQSSRYLVKRTGEKVFLECVQDMDHENMFWYRQDPGLGLRLIYFSYDVKMKEKGDIPEGYSVSREKKERFSLILESASTNQTSMYLCASSFRGATTDTQYFGPGTRLTVL.

The table lists this clonotype with many counts. This sequence joins TRBV29-1 and TRBJ1-1; weak D call: TRBD1 (6 bases). CDR1 and CDR2 from the germline V gene are SQVTM and ANQGSEA. V lost 7 bases to trimming and J lost 1 base, with 16 bases between them. The CDR3 is made up of 14 amino acids. The CDR3 loop is CSAQGQEGNTEAFF. In DNA, the CDR3 is TGCAGCGCCCAGGGGCAGGAGGGGAACACTGAAGCTTTCTTT.

The V and J genes are TRBV6-2 or TRBV6-3 and TRBJ2-3; D perhaps matches TRBD2 (6 bases). CDR3 length: 13 amino acids. Trimming took off 7 bases at V and 1 base at J, with 9 bases between the two ends. Germline CDR1 and CDR2: MNHEY and SVGEGT. The CDR3 sequence is CASKASGTDTQYF. The CDR3 nucleotides read TGTGCCAGCAAGGCTAGCGGCACAGATACGCAGTATTTT.

This clonotype was recorded a few times. The gene calls are TRBV6-1 and TRBJ2-1; D gene uncertain. V lost 4 bases and J lost 7, with 2 bases in between. Germline loops: CDR1 MNHNS, CDR2 SASEGT. This CDR3 has 10 amino acids. CDR3 residues: CASSGNEQFF. CDR3 nucleotide sequence: TGTGCCAGCAGTGGAAATGAGCAGTTCTTC.